This T cell receptor (beta chain) derives from a study of T cells after yellow fever vaccination (dated by TCRdb to between 2018 and 2020). For the study in its entirety: The SMART-Seq v4 Ultra Low Input RNA kit was used to prepare libraries from fractions with low cell numbers. To follow T-cell clones before and after primary and booster YFV17D yellow fever vaccination, bulk TCR alpha and beta repertoires were sequenced over time. Two healthy male donors, one aged 18 to 30 and one aged 30 to 39 years, were included in the cohort. Blood was drawn at multiple timepoints before and after primary and secondary immunization, with bulk PBMC replicates and cell subsets isolated. Results the study describes overall, beyond this receptor: Because the study included only two donors, the extent to which the findings can be generalized is limited. FACS-sorted repertoires could contain abundant contaminating clonotypes from the bulk population, so computational filtering was required. A small fraction of clonotypes appeared in both the CD4 and CD8 compartments, likely as a result of convergent recombination. Compared with the primary T-cell response, the secondary T-cell response was weaker but faster, peaking on day 5 rather than day 15. Most clones expanded after primary vaccination were re-detected after the booster (about 96% of CD4 and approximately 89% of CD8), suggesting broad memory maintenance.

The treatment or condition label here, explained by the study, means: live attenuated yellow fever vaccine strain. PBMCs were isolated from peripheral blood using a standard Ficoll-Paque protocol. Dynabeads CD4 and CD8 positive selection kits were used to isolate CD4 and CD8 T-cell fractions. TriZol was used to extract RNA from bulk PBMCs, CD4 and CD8 fractions, and dextramer-positive and dextramer-negative fractions. The CDR3 goes from the cysteine to the phenylalanine over 15 residues. CDR3 DNA only is kept here, 45 bases in frame from base 1. Trimming costs V 6 bases and J 10 bases, and their ends lie 22 bases apart. TCR cDNA was synthesized by 5'RACE template switching, through which a universal primer site and unique molecular identifiers were introduced. cDNA synthesis was primed from both the TCR alpha and TCR beta constant segments. Libraries were amplified in two PCR steps, with sample barcodes and sequencing adapters added in the second step. Sequencing of libraries was done on Illumina HiSeq 2500 (2x100 bp) or NovaSeq (2x150 bp). Per the original workflow: MIGEC was used to demultiplex reads and collapse the reads into UMI consensus sequences, and MiXCR was used for V(D)J alignment. Vaccine-responding clonotypes were defined with edgeR using replicate PBMC samples, requiring FDR below 0.01 and a log2 fold change above 5 up to day 15. Each bulk clonotype was labeled CD4 or CD8 based on which sequenced repertoire, CD4 or CD8, contained the clonotype at higher abundance. TCRdb ran its own pipeline on the public reads, namely fastp trimming at Q25 and MiXCR clone calling, and kept in-frame beta chains. Entries are consolidated by CDR3 protein sequence, retaining the most common genes and DNA. The V and J calls follow TCRdb's processing rather than the paper's. The sample table holds 250,000 or so distinct CDR3 sequences, of which 6.9% were seen once. Together, the top ten hold more than 0.8% of the sample.

Concerning this clonotype itself: What this receptor recognizes is not known. No much larger clone exists at a distance of one base, and base qualities are not known.

The sequence was collected from a man aged 25-45 years who received the YFV17D yellow fever vaccine. Source: CD4+ T cells sorted from PBMCs, taken 15 days after the yellow fever booster vaccination. The rearranged chain carries TRBV12-3 or TRBV12-4 and TRBJ2-1, with the D call tentatively TRBD1 or TRBD2, each fitting 6 bases. This receptor has the CDR3 CASSPPSGRGGEQFF. The sequenced DNA: TGTGCCAGCAGCCCCCCGTCGGGCAGGGGAGGAGAGCAGTTCTTC.